The 15 T cell receptor beta chains given below trace back to one sample, sequenced in a study of T cells expressing NK-cell markers. TCRdb reanalyzed the 5' RACE reads, giving one entry per CDR3 protein sequence and no DNA. The listing contains fewer than 400,000 distinct CDR3 sequences. Sequenced: blood T cells: a sorted CD56 or NKG2C T cell subset, CD4+ or CD8+ T cells, or bulk PBMC T cells (not recorded which). The receptor source for this set is a woman aged 45-65 years in good health.

The V call is TRBV5-1, the J call TRBJ2-5. The CDR3 totals 14 residues. From germline, CDR1 is SGHRS and CDR2 YFSETQ. The CDR3 region is CASSFLDGEETQYF. Variable domain in full (rest from reference TRBV5-1 and TRBJ2-5): KAGVTQTPRYLIKTRGQQVTLSCSPISGHRSVSWYQQTPGQGLQFLFEYFSETQRNKGNFPGRFSGRQFSNSRSEMNVSTLELGDSALYLCASSFLDGEETQYFGPGTRLLVL.

The rearrangement uses TRBV6-5 and TRBJ2-2; TCRdb lists TRBD2, though no DNA is available to test this call. The CDR3 sequence is 14 residues long. Germline CDR1 MNHEY, CDR2 SVGAGI. The CDR3 sequence is CASLGREDTGELFF.

The chain couples TRBV11-2 to TRBJ1-2. There are 12 residues in the CDR3. The germline CDR1 and CDR2 sequences are SGHAT and FQNNGV. The CDR3 sequence: CASSPTVYGYTF. Combining the CDR3 with reference TRBV11-2 and TRBJ1-2 gives the whole variable domain EAGVAQSPRYKIIEKRQSVAFWCNPISGHATLYWYQQILGQGPKLLIQFQNNGVVDDSQLPKDRFSAERLKGVDSTLKIQPAKLEDSAVYLCASSPTVYGYTFGSGTRLTVV.

The V gene is TRBV5-1, the J gene TRBJ2-1; absent DNA, TCRdb's TRBD2 call cannot be checked. The CDR3 has 16 amino acids. Germline lookup yields CDR1 SGHRS and CDR2 YFSETQ. CDR3 loop: CASSLTGTSAYNEQFF.

The rearrangement links TRBV28 to TRBJ2-5; TCRdb's assignment of TRBD1 cannot be checked, as there is no DNA. The germline gives CDR1 MDHEN, CDR2 SYDVKM. The CDR3 is made up of 14 amino acids. The CDR3 protein is CASSQEQSRGTQYF.

The chain is built from TRBV18 and TRBJ2-1; the TCRdb call, TRBD2, lacks DNA for checking. The CDR3 is 16 residues long. Germline loops: CDR1 KGHSH, CDR2 LQKENI. CDR3: CASSEGIGGRNNEQFF.

CDR3 sequence: CASSGPGTRSYEQYF. This chain links TRBV6-1 with TRBJ2-7; TCRdb proposes TRBD1, but this gene call is untestable without DNA. The CDR3 sequence is 15 residues long. Germline CDR1 is MNHNS and CDR2 is SASEGT.

This chain uses TRBV11-2 with TRBJ2-5; without DNA, the TCRdb call of TRBD2 cannot be checked. This CDR3 has 13 amino acids. Looked up from germline, CDR1 is SGHAT and CDR2 is FQNNGV. The CDR3 is CASSGLGLETQYF.

This chain uses TRBV10-3 with TRBJ2-1; as DNA is missing, the TRBD1 call by TCRdb cannot be tested. This CDR3 has 17 residues. The germline V gene encodes CDR1 ENHRY and CDR2 SYGVKD. This CDR3 reads CAISESTLGGGNNEQFF.

V is TRBV12-3 or TRBV12-4 and J is TRBJ2-5; TCRdb names TRBD1, which stays unverified in the absence of DNA. This CDR3 has 12 residues. The CDR3 sequence is CASSGGGETQYF.

The V call is TRBV29-1, the J call TRBJ2-2; TCRdb indicates TRBD1, and absent DNA this call remains unverified. The CDR3 runs to 13 residues. Per germline, CDR1 SQVTM and CDR2 ANQGSEA. The chain's CDR3 is CSVQGAHTGELFF.

The J gene is TRBJ2-1, the V gene TRBV12-3 or TRBV12-4; TCRdb selects TRBD1, and the lack of DNA leaves this call unchecked. The CDR3 consists of 16 residues. The CDR3 sequence: CASNSDRPRSYNEQFF.

The V gene is TRBV5-6, the J gene TRBJ2-1; TCRdb gives TRBD2 as the D gene, but with no DNA this cannot be confirmed. This CDR3 comprises 17 residues. Germline lookup yields CDR1 SGHDT and CDR2 YYEEEE. The CDR3 protein is CASSLGQLRLAGGPEFF.

The chain carries TRBV29-1 and TRBJ2-5; TCRdb lists TRBD1, though no DNA is available to test this call. Germline V CDR1 and CDR2: SQVTM, ANQGSEA. CDR3 length: 12 residues. This CDR3 is CSASDTLETQYF. The variable domain in full, completed from reference TRBV29-1 and TRBJ2-5, reads SAVISQKPSRDICQRGTSLTIQCQVDSQVTMMFWYRQQPGQSLTLIATANQGSEATYESGFVIDKFPISRPNLTFSTLTVSNMSPEDSSIYLCSASDTLETQYFGPGTRLLVL.

V and J are TRBV6-2 or TRBV6-3 and TRBJ2-1; TCRdb's assignment of TRBD2 cannot be checked, as there is no DNA. Germline V lookup: CDR1 MNHEY, CDR2 SVGEGT. There are 16 residues in the CDR3. The CDR3 spells CASSTPVKRVYNEQFF.